These 4 T cell receptor beta chains were sequenced from one sample in a study of cytomegalovirus exposure and HLA in healthy donors. Clones were sequenced by immunoSEQ multiplex PCR, and TCRdb holds only the in-frame ones, with some missing. The repertoire holds about 64,000 clones, approximately 90% seen once, with over 1.5% in the top ten. The sequenced sample was PBMCs. Every receptor here comes from a woman aged 18-30 years in good health and CMV-seronegative.

This chain connects TRBV11-3 to TRBJ2-3; the match to TRBD2 covers 8 bases. The V segment lost 8 bases and the J segment 4 bases; nucleotides outside the gene matches: 11. CDR1 is SGHNT and CDR2 is YENEEA in the germline V gene. This CDR3 has 15 residues. CDR3 in DNA: TGTGCCAGCTGGGTCCCGGGAGGGCCTCCAGATACGCAGTATTTT. It translates to CASWVPGGPPDTQYF.

The chain has TRBV7-3 and TRBJ1-2, with D unresolved. Trimming shortened V by 2 bases and J by 3 bases, and 7 bases separated the two germline ends. The CDR3 has 13 residues. Per germline, CDR1 SGHTA and CDR2 FQGTGA. The CDR3 DNA follows: TGTGCCAGCAGCTTATCGAGAGACTATGGCTACACCTTC. It codes for CASSLSRDYGYTF.

This rearrangement joins TRBV5-5 to TRBJ1-1, with a tentative D call TRBD1 (5 bases). Trimming pared 5 bases from V and 0 bases from J, leaving 11 bases between. CDR1 is SGHKS and CDR2 is YYEKEE in the germline V gene (reference sequence). The CDR3 loop spans 14 amino acids. This CDR3 reads CASSAGRMNTEAFF. In DNA, the CDR3 is TGTGCCAGCAGTGCGGGACGTATGAACACTGAAGCTTTCTTT.

This clone was recorded only once. This chain uses TRBV6-5 with TRBJ1-1; 7 nucleotides match TRBD1. V trimming: 1 base; J trimming: 5 bases; junction bases outside the gene matches: 7. The CDR3 extends over 15 amino acids. Germline lookup yields CDR1 MNHEY and CDR2 SVGAGI. In DNA, the CDR3 is TGTGCCAGCAGTTACTTAAGGGGGCGAGGAACTGAAGCTTTCTTT. Its protein product is CASSYLRGRGTEAFF.